This T cell receptor beta chain emerged from a study of shared clonotypes between healthy human individuals. On the study more broadly: Every donor yielded three CD4 naive, three CD4 memory, two CD8 naive and one CD8 memory plate. Study-wide findings and caveats: Shared clonotypes across all four donors exceeded non-shared ones in generation probability.

About this clone itself: Its antigen is unidentified.

Per the original methods: ImmunoSEQ junction-only sequences lacked quality scores, so their filtering differed. TCRdb's copy holds only in-frame clones and misses some; the assay was immunoSEQ multiplex PCR. The DNA gave D and trimming, while V, J and clone size come from that table. The table has millions of clones, roughly 93% seen once. The V end was cut by 2 bases, the J end by 5 bases, with 18 bases between. In germline, CDR1 is KGHSH, CDR2 LQKENI. CDR3 size: 17 residues. Among the donors, all were Caucasian adults who lived in Nashville, Tennessee. Sequencing used naive CD4+ T cells from PBMCs. Subset in this sample: CD45RA+ positively selected. J is TRBJ1-4 and V is TRBV18; no definite D call. The TCR comes from a young man in good health. Some clones in this sample may be carry-over from other donors' samples. The DNA for the CDR3 is TGTGCCAGCTCACCATTAGGCGCTGCGGCGTTGAATGAAAAACTGTTTTTT. Its protein product is CASSPLGAAALNEKLFF.